The clone carrying this T cell receptor beta chain appeared many times. V shed 7 bases and J shed 5 bases, with 14 bases lying between them. Germline-derived CDR1 and CDR2 are MNHNS and SASEGT. This CDR3 is built from 13 residues. This sample was taken from a study of regulatory T cells in long-lasting Graves disease. For TCR beta, libraries came from iRepertoire HTBI primers and Arm-PCR of CDR3 regions. MiXCR, run by TCRdb on the multiplex PCR reads, gives a single entry per CDR3 protein. The sample yields around 480,000 distinct CDR3 sequences, around 15% seen once. Time point specified: newly diagnosed GD, antithyroid drugs for less than 3 months. Preparation of the TCR library used RNA extracted from PBMCs. Approximately 8.3 milliliters of peripheral blood went into EDTA tubes. Another study also made use of these data, one on T cells in Graves' hyperthyroidism and ophthalmopathy.

This specimen consisted of peripheral blood mononuclear cells (PBMCs), obtained at new diagnosis, from a patient treated with antithyroid drugs. The TCR was taken from a woman aged 35-65 years with Graves disease. The chain is built from TRBV6-1 and TRBJ2-5; TRBD2 is a possible D gene (5 bases). Here the CDR3 reads CASTLNSGETQYF. In DNA form, the CDR3 reads TGTGCCAGCACCCTTAACTCGGGGGAGACCCAGTACTTC.